These 23 T cell receptor beta chains share one sample of origin, sequenced in a study of siplizumab effects on memory and regulatory T cells. Clones were read by immunoSEQ multiplex PCR, and TCRdb kept only the in-frame ones, dropping some. The sample gives over 85,000 clones, approximately 92% of which show up once; 1% to 1.5% is in the top ten. The source material was CD4+ T cells sorted from blood. The receptors were sampled from a human donor in good health.

The chain combines TRBV2 with TRBJ1-5; TRBD1 matches at 9 bases. This CDR3 contains 15 residues. The germline CDR1 and CDR2 sequences are SNHLY and FYNNEI. The V and J ends lost 7 bases and 7 bases, in that order; junction bases with no gene match: 11. Here the CDR3 DNA reads TGTGCCAGCACAAGGGGACAGGGAAGCGGACAGCCCCAGCATTTT. Residues: CASTRGQGSGQPQHF. The variable domain in full, with the rest retrieved from reference TRBV2 and TRBJ1-5, is EPEVTQTPSHQVTQMGQEVILRCVPISNHLYFYWYRQILGQKVEFLVSFYNNEISEKSEIFDDQFSVERPDGSNFTLKIRSTKLEDSAMYFCASTRGQGSGQPQHFGDGTRLSIL.

The rearrangement uses TRBV10-3 and TRBJ2-5; TRBD2 matches 14 bases. Germline loops: CDR1 ENHRY, CDR2 SYGVKD. The length of the CDR3 is 18 residues. V trimming: 3 bases; J trimming: 8 bases; junction bases outside the gene matches: 14. CDR3 bases: TGTGCCATCAGTGATTCTACGACTAGCGGGAGGGCCATAAGCACCCAGTACTTC. It translates to CAISDSTTSGRAISTQYF.

The V gene is TRBV18, the J gene TRBJ2-1; TRBD2 matches 9 bases. In germline, CDR1 is KGHSH, CDR2 LQKENI. This CDR3 is built from 14 residues. J lost 5 bases, V lost 1 base, and 0 bases had no gene match. The CDR3 protein is CASSPRLADNEQFF. The CDR3 coding sequence is TGTGCCAGCTCACCACGACTAGCGGACAATGAGCAGTTCTTC.

The V gene is TRBV25-1, the J gene TRBJ1-2, with a tentative D call TRBD1 (6 bases). Germline assignment: CDR1 MGHDK and CDR2 SYGVNS. This CDR3 has 14 residues. The V and J ends lost 4 bases and 0 bases respectively, with 9 bases between them. CDR3 DNA sequence: TGTGCCAGCAGTGCGACAGGCGCTAACTATGGCTACACCTTC. This encodes CASSATGANYGYTF.

This clone was seen just once. This rearrangement joins TRBV25-1 to TRBJ1-6, with TRBD1 identical over 10 bases. V was clipped by 5 bases and J by 9 bases; unmatched bases: 7. The germline gives CDR1 MGHDK, CDR2 SYGVNS. This CDR3 spans 15 amino acids. For the CDR3, the DNA is TGTGCCAGCAGTTCCAGACAGGGGGCACGTTCACCCCTCCACTTT. This translates into CASSSRQGARSPLHF.

V gene TRBV7-6 combines with J gene TRBJ1-4, with TRBD1 matching 7 bases. V lost 1 base, J lost 7 bases, and 6 bases stayed unmatched. Per germline, CDR1 SGHVS and CDR2 FNYEAQ. The CDR3 loop spans 15 amino acids. The CDR3: CASSLGGRGSEKLFF. The CDR3 DNA is TGTGCCAGCAGCTTAGGAGGCAGGGGGAGTGAAAAACTGTTTTTT.

The chain recombines TRBV27 with TRBJ1-1, with D unresolved. The length of the CDR3 is 17 residues. Germline V gives CDR1 MNHEY, CDR2 SMNVEV (reference sequence). V gave up 6 bases and J gave up 3 bases, with 23 bases separating them. The CDR3 sequence is CASSPTWGRAGDTEAFF. DNA for the CDR3: TGTGCCAGCAGCCCGACATGGGGAAGGGCGGGAGACACTGAAGCTTTCTTT.

The chain carries TRBV25-1 and TRBJ2-6; D is ambiguous. The germline CDR1 and CDR2 sequences are MGHDK and SYGVNS. The CDR3 extends over 11 amino acids. The V gene lost 7 bases and the J gene lost 2 bases, with 0 bases spanning the gap. CDR3 coding DNA: TGTGCCAGCACTGGGGCCAACGTCCTGACTTTC. Residues: CASTGANVLTF.

CDR3 nucleotides: TGTGCCAGCACTGGGCCACGACAGTTGACCTCTGGAAACACCATATATTTT. Its protein product is CASTGPRQLTSGNTIYF. This sequence joins TRBV2 and TRBJ1-3; a possible D gene is TRBD1 (5 bases). V lost 7 bases and J 0 bases, leaving 19 bases between the germline ends. Germline assignment: CDR1 SNHLY and CDR2 FYNNEI. This CDR3 is 17 amino acids long.

In this sample, this clone turned up once. The chain employs TRBV6-5 and TRBJ1-1, with TRBD1 identical over 7 bases. The germline CDR1 and CDR2 sequences are MNHEY and SVGAGI. V gave up 2 bases and J gave up 1 base; unmatched junction bases: 1. The CDR3 spans 14 residues. The CDR3 bases are TGTGCCAGCAGTTACGGACAGGCGAACACTGAAGCTTTCTTT. It specifies CASSYGQANTEAFF.

This clone was recorded only once. The V gene is TRBV19, the J gene TRBJ2-7; possible D gene TRBD1, 5 bases. The germline V gene has CDR1 LNHDA and CDR2 SQIVND (reference sequence). CDR3 size: 16 residues. Deletions cut 5 bases from V and 2 bases from J, with 19 bases between. The CDR3 is CASSLRTQATPYEQYF. DNA of the CDR3: TGTGCCAGTAGTTTGAGGACACAGGCCACTCCCTACGAGCAGTACTTC. Full variable domain (remainder filled in from reference TRBV19 and TRBJ2-7): DGGITQSPKYLFRKEGQNVTLSCEQNLNHDAMYWYRQDPGQGLRLIYYSQIVNDFQKGDIAEGYSVSREKKESFPLTVTSAQKNPTAFYLCASSLRTQATPYEQYFGPGTRLTVT.

This chain joins TRBV7-6 and TRBJ2-3; D is uncertain. The length of the CDR3 is 13 residues. CDR1 is SGHVS, CDR2 FNYEAQ, per germline. The V and J ends lost 0 bases and 6 bases respectively, with 7 bases between them. The CDR3 DNA follows: TGTGCCAGCAGCTTAGCTATGCGGGATACGCAGTATTTT. Protein: CASSLAMRDTQYF. The full variable domain, completed using reference TRBV7-6 and TRBJ2-3, is GAGVSQSPRYKVTKRGQDVALRCDPISGHVSLYWYRQALGQGPEFLTYFNYEAQQDKSGLPNDRFSAERPEGSISTLTIQRTEQRDSAMYRCASSLAMRDTQYFGPGTRLTVL.

This clone was seen a single time. J is TRBJ2-4 and V is TRBV5-8; D not certain. There are 15 residues in the CDR3. Per germline, CDR1 SGHTS and CDR2 YDEGEE. With 6 bases removed from V and 0 bases from J, the gap between germline ends came to 13 bases. Here the CDR3 DNA reads TGTGCCAGCAACCCTAGAGAGCTAGCCAAAAACATTCAGTACTTC. Its translation: CASNPRELAKNIQYF.

The chain recombines TRBV19 with TRBJ2-4; 10 nucleotides match TRBD1. The V segment lost 3 bases and the J segment 4 bases; nucleotides outside the gene matches: 3. CDR1 and CDR2 from the germline V gene are LNHDA and SQIVND (reference sequence). The CDR3 runs to 15 residues. CDR3 sequence (DNA): TGTGCCAGTAGTATCAAGGGACAGGGGAAAAACATTCAGTACTTC. Translation: CASSIKGQGKNIQYF.

The chain has TRBV27 and TRBJ1-1, with 7 bases that match TRBD1. The V gene end was trimmed by 6 bases and the J gene end by 0 bases; junction bases not matched to a gene: 4. CDR3 length: 14 residues. Germline lookup yields CDR1 MNHEY and CDR2 SMNVEV (reference sequence). The CDR3 loop is CASSRQGVNTEAFF. CDR3 DNA sequence: TGTGCCAGCAGCCGGCAGGGGGTGAACACTGAAGCTTTCTTT.

CDR3 sequence (DNA): TGTGCCAGCAGTCGACAGGGGCCCTACAATGAGCAGTTCTTC. Amino acids: CASSRQGPYNEQFF. The chain carries TRBV6-5 and TRBJ2-1, with TRBD1 matching over 8 bases. The CDR3 totals 14 residues. The J segment lost 2 bases and the V segment lost 5 bases, leaving 2 bases of the junction unmatched. The V gene's germline CDR1 is MNHEY and CDR2 SVGAGI.

This chain links TRBV5-6 with TRBJ2-7, with 7 bases identical to TRBD1. The CDR3 runs to 15 residues. CDR1 is SGHDT, CDR2 YYEEEE, per germline. J gave up 2 bases and V 0 bases, and 5 bases lay outside the gene matches. CDR3 sequence: CASSLASGTAYEQYF. DNA for the CDR3: TGTGCCAGCAGCTTGGCATCTGGGACAGCCTACGAGCAGTACTTC.

The rearrangement joins TRBV2 to TRBJ1-1; possibly TRBD1 for D (6 bases). Germline V CDR1 and CDR2: SNHLY, FYNNEI. The CDR3 extends over 14 amino acids. The V end was cut by 5 bases, the J end by 11 bases, with 21 bases between. Here the CDR3 DNA reads TGTGCCAGCAGTCGCCCGGGACAACGAATAACGGCTTTCTTT. It specifies CASSRPGQRITAFF.

The chain uses TRBV5-1 and TRBJ2-7; 8 bases are a match to TRBD1. Germline trimming cut 9 bases from V and 2 bases from J; bases unmatched to any gene: 4. CDR1 and CDR2 (germline): SGHRS, YFSETQ. The CDR3 totals 12 residues. CDR3 sequence (DNA): TGCGCCACCGGGACAGGACCCTACGAGCAGTACTTC. Translated, it gives CATGTGPYEQYF.

This chain uses TRBV30 with TRBJ1-1; D is undetermined. With 0 bases removed from V and 0 bases from J, the gap between germline ends came to 5 bases. The length of the CDR3 is 13 residues. Germline V gene data show CDR1 as GTSNPN and CDR2 as SVGIG (reference sequence). CDR3: CAWSVSMNTEAFF. CDR3 nucleotides: TGTGCCTGGAGTGTATCTATGAACACTGAAGCTTTCTTT.

This chain connects TRBV7-2 to TRBJ2-3, with D possibly TRBD1 on 6 matching bases. Germline CDR1 reads SGHTA; CDR2 reads FQGNSA. Trimming took off 3 bases at V and 5 bases at J, with 9 bases between the two ends. This CDR3 comprises 13 residues. The CDR3 DNA sequence: TGTGCCAGCAGCTTTGACAGGCTAGATACGCAGTATTTT. It is translated as CASSFDRLDTQYF.

J is TRBJ2-2 and V is TRBV6-5; weak D call: TRBD2 (6 bases). The V gene lost 6 bases and the J gene lost 3 bases, with 11 bases spanning the gap. This CDR3 has 14 amino acids. Looked up from germline, CDR1 is MNHEY and CDR2 is SVGAGI. This CDR3 is CASSRGGDTGELFF. The CDR3 nucleotides are TGTGCCAGCAGCCGTGGAGGGGACACCGGGGAGCTGTTTTTT.

The chain combines TRBV7-2 with TRBJ2-5; 7 bases align to TRBD2. CDR3 length equals 14 residues. J gave up 4 bases and V 8 bases, and 10 bases lay outside the gene matches. Germline V gene sequence: CDR1 SGHTA, CDR2 FQGNSA. CDR3: CASAMPGEGETQYF. The DNA for the CDR3 is TGTGCCAGCGCCATGCCGGGGGAGGGAGAGACCCAGTACTTC.